This TCR beta chain appears in the sequencing data of a study of CD8+ T cells in alopecia areata. Findings of the study overall: Tofacitinib significantly brought down scalp clonality and expanded CD8+ clones among top 100. With tofacitinib ongoing, many expanded lesional clones persisted in both scalp and blood.

With respect to this clone: Its specificity is not known.

Treatment noted: oral pan-JAK inhibitor, 5-10 mg twice daily. Germline CDR1 is MDHEN and CDR2 is SYDVKM. There are 13 residues in the CDR3. Trimming took 6 bases from V and 5 from J, leaving 10 bases between them. In each case, RNA was isolated and then reverse transcribed into cDNA as the sequencing template. Some clones are missing from TCRdb's copy, which holds only in-frame ones; the method was immunoSEQ multiplex PCR. The data show tens of thousands of clones, with 25% to 35% seen just once and about 15% held by the top ten. Here the sequenced sample was CD8+ T cells sorted from blood, taken at week 4, from a patient treated with tofacitinib. The chain uses TRBV28 and TRBJ2-2; D not certain. The sequence was obtained from a human donor with alopecia areata. The CDR3 sequence: CASSLARTGELFF. In DNA, the CDR3 is TGTGCCAGCAGCCTGGCCCGGACCGGGGAGCTGTTTTTT.